This passage covers 20 T cell receptor beta chains from one sample sequenced in a study of blood T cell repertoires in COVID-19. The repertoire was sequenced with immunoSEQ multiplex PCR; TCRdb's copy has only in-frame clones and lacks some. The sample holds 150,000 to 200,000 clones, 80% to 90% seen once. Material for sequencing was peripheral blood. These receptors originate from a woman aged 80 or over with COVID-19, enrolled during active disease.

This chain connects TRBV7-2 to TRBJ2-7; 8 bases are a match to TRBD2. This CDR3 has 15 amino acids. CDR1 and CDR2 from the germline V gene are SGHTA and FQGNSA. Losses at the gene ends were 3 bases for V and 2 bases for J; bases not matched to a gene: 6. The CDR3 sequence is CASSFSGSSTYEQYF. Here the CDR3 DNA reads TGTGCCAGCAGCTTCAGCGGGAGTTCGACCTACGAGCAGTACTTC.

This chain uses TRBV3-1 (or the pseudogene TRBV3-2) with TRBJ1-1, with a weak D call TRBD1 (5 bases). The ends were cut back, 4 bases at V and 3 bases at J, with 12 bases in the middle. The CDR3 extends over 14 amino acids. CDR1 and CDR2 (germline): LGHDT, YNNKEL (reference sequence). CDR3 protein: CASSLQGGYTEAFF. As DNA, the CDR3 is TGTGCCAGCAGCCTCCAGGGTGGTTACACTGAAGCTTTCTTT.

This chain connects TRBV7-2 to TRBJ2-5; 7 bases match TRBD1. With V trimmed by 4 bases and J by 1 base, 3 bases remained unmatched. Germline loops: CDR1 SGHTA, CDR2 FQGNSA. There are 14 residues in the CDR3. The DNA for the CDR3 is TGTGCCAGCAGCTCGGGACAGATCCAAGAGACCCAGTACTTC. Translated, it gives CASSSGQIQETQYF.

The genes are TRBV7-9 and TRBJ1-4, with 8 bases aligning to TRBD1. Per germline, CDR1 SEHNR and CDR2 FQNEAQ (reference sequence). This CDR3 spans 15 amino acids. The V segment lost 5 bases and the J segment 7 bases; nucleotides outside the gene matches: 9. CDR3 nucleotides: TGTGCCAGCAGCAGAAACGGACAGGGTATTGAAAAACTGTTTTTT. Translating it yields CASSRNGQGIEKLFF.

The chain links TRBV2 to TRBJ2-1, with TRBD1 as a possible D gene (5 bases). The CDR3 length is 13 residues. The V end lost 7 bases, the J end lost 5 bases, and 12 bases lay between the germline ends. CDR1 is SNHLY, CDR2 FYNNEI, per germline. The CDR3: CASNEDTNNEQFF. Here the CDR3 DNA reads TGTGCCAGCAACGAGGACACGAACAATGAGCAGTTCTTC.

This sequence joins TRBV28 and TRBJ1-6; D gene uncertain. Germline CDR1 and CDR2: MDHEN and SYDVKM. The CDR3 consists of 12 residues. Between the trimmed V and J ends, which lost 3 bases and 14 bases, there was a span of 11 bases. CDR3 nucleotides: TGTGCCAGCAGTTTCCAGGCTTACACCCTCCACTTT. Its protein product is CASSFQAYTLHF. The full variable domain, in which reference TRBV28 and TRBJ1-6 provide the parts outside the CDR3, is DVKVTQSSRYLVKRTGEKVFLECVQDMDHENMFWYRQDPGLGLRLIYFSYDVKMKEKGDIPEGYSVSREKKERFSLILESASTNQTSMYLCASSFQAYTLHFGNGTRLTVT.

The V gene is TRBV4-1, the J gene TRBJ2-1, with TRBD1 matching 8 bases. After removal of 6 bases from V and 6 bases from J, the junction contained 7 bases not matched to a gene. In germline, CDR1 is MGHRA, CDR2 YSYEKL. This CDR3 has 14 residues. The CDR3 DNA reads as TGCGCCAGCAGTAACGGACAGGGAGGCAATGAGCAGTTCTTC. This codes for CASSNGQGGNEQFF.

This chain uses TRBV3-1 (or the pseudogene TRBV3-2) with TRBJ1-2, with a weak D call TRBD1 (5 bases). CDR3 size: 14 residues. V lost 2 bases, J lost 7 bases, and 14 bases lay in between. Germline V gives CDR1 LGHDT, CDR2 YNNKEL (reference sequence). In DNA form, the CDR3 reads TGTGCCAGCAGCCAAAGGGGTCAGGGTTCTGGCTACACCTTC. The encoded protein is CASSQRGQGSGYTF.

The chain couples TRBV7-3 to TRBJ2-2, with 9 bases that match TRBD1. V gave up 1 base and J gave up 2 bases; unmatched junction bases: 5. The CDR3 has 17 amino acids. Germline assignment: CDR1 SGHTA and CDR2 FQGTGA. CDR3 residues: CASSLRGTGRNTGELFF. Here the CDR3 DNA reads TGTGCCAGCAGCTTAAGGGGGACAGGGAGAAACACCGGGGAGCTGTTTTTT.

The V and J genes are TRBV5-1 and TRBJ2-7; 10 bases align to TRBD2. With V trimmed by 4 bases and J by 4 bases, 8 bases remained unmatched. The CDR3 totals 15 residues. From germline, CDR1 is SGHRS and CDR2 YFSETQ. The CDR3 spells CASSLKLAGQYEQYF. CDR3 DNA: TGCGCCAGCAGCCTGAAACTAGCGGGACAATACGAGCAGTACTTC.

This chain joins TRBV14 and TRBJ2-3, with TRBD2 identical over 9 bases. This CDR3 has 16 residues. V dropped 4 bases and J dropped 2; count of bases not matched to a gene: 7. The germline V gene encodes CDR1 SGHDN and CDR2 FVKESK. CDR3 sequence reads: CASSRLVAGVTDTQYF. As DNA, the CDR3 is TGTGCCAGCAGCCGACTCGTAGCGGGGGTCACAGATACGCAGTATTTT. The whole variable domain, remainder taken from reference TRBV14 and TRBJ2-3, is EAGVTQFPSHSVIEKGQTVTLRCDPISGHDNLYWYRRVMGKEIKFLLHFVKESKQDESGMPNNRFLAERTGGTYSTLKVQPAELEDSGVYFCASSRLVAGVTDTQYFGPGTRLTVL.

This clone was counted only a few times. V and J are TRBV30 and TRBJ1-5; the match to TRBD1 covers 9 bases. The CDR3 has 13 amino acids. Germline-derived CDR1 and CDR2 are GTSNPN and SVGIG (reference sequence). The trim removed 3 bases at V and 7 bases at J, leaving 4 bases unmatched. The DNA for the CDR3 is TGTGCCTGGAGCGGGACAGGGACCCAGCCCCAGCATTTT. Translation: CAWSGTGTQPQHF.

The V and J genes are TRBV6-5 and TRBJ2-3; 9 nucleotides match TRBD1. The CDR3 is made up of 14 amino acids. Losses at the gene ends were 8 bases for V and 6 bases for J; bases not matched to a gene: 9. CDR1 is MNHEY and CDR2 is SVGAGI in the germline V gene. This CDR3 reads CASGITGGRDTQYF. CDR3 nucleotides: TGTGCCAGCGGCATAACAGGGGGCAGGGATACGCAGTATTTT.

The V and J genes are TRBV24-1 and TRBJ1-2, with 9 positions matching TRBD1. Germline trimming cut 2 bases from V and 9 bases from J; bases unmatched to any gene: 6. Germline V lookup: CDR1 KGHDR, CDR2 SFDVKD. This CDR3 spans 14 amino acids. The chain's CDR3 is CATSDSEQGARYTF. The DNA for the CDR3 is TGTGCCACCAGTGATTCGGAACAGGGGGCTCGCTACACCTTC.

The chain has TRBV29-1 and TRBJ2-5, with 8 bases aligning to TRBD2. The CDR3 is made up of 12 amino acids. The germline V gene encodes CDR1 SQVTM and CDR2 ANQGSEA. Trimming removed 6 bases from V and 4 bases from J; junction bases left unmatched: 4. The CDR3 sequence is CSVREGGETQYF. The CDR3 DNA sequence: TGCAGCGTCCGGGAGGGGGGAGAGACCCAGTACTTC.

In nucleotides, the CDR3 is TGTGCCAGCAGCTCCACTAGCGGGGGGGACCAAGAGACCCAGTACTTC. Its translation: CASSSTSGGDQETQYF. The gene calls are TRBV7-9 and TRBJ2-5; 13 nucleotides line up with TRBD2. CDR1 SEHNR and CDR2 FQNEAQ come from the germline V gene (reference sequence). With V trimmed by 4 bases and J by 0 bases, 2 bases remained unmatched. The CDR3 extends over 16 amino acids.

This chain uses TRBV4-1 with TRBJ1-5; D is unresolved. V lost 2 bases, J lost 5 bases, and 7 bases lay in between. Per the germline V gene, CDR1 is MGHRA and CDR2 is YSYEKL. The CDR3 is 13 residues long. CDR3 loop: CASSQQEDQPQHF. CDR3 in DNA: TGCGCCAGCAGCCAACAGGAGGATCAGCCCCAGCATTTT.

The V and J genes are TRBV6-5 and TRBJ1-1, with TRBD1 identical over 7 bases. This CDR3 contains 15 residues. Germline values: CDR1 MNHEY, CDR2 SVGAGI. After removal of 5 bases from V and 1 base from J, the junction contained 7 bases not matched to a gene. The CDR3 sequence: CASSPGTAANTEAFF. DNA for the CDR3: TGTGCCAGCAGTCCAGGGACAGCCGCGAACACTGAAGCTTTCTTT.

This chain joins TRBV12-5 and TRBJ1-1, with D unclear. This CDR3 region has 12 residues. Between the trimmed V and J ends, which lost 4 bases and 11 bases, there was a span of 14 bases. From germline, CDR1 is LGHNT and CDR2 FRNRAP. CDR3 amino acids: CASGWGGVEAFF. CDR3 nucleotide sequence: TGTGCTAGTGGTTGGGGAGGAGTGGAGGCTTTCTTT.

This sequence joins TRBV2 and TRBJ2-7, with D tentatively TRBD1 (5 bases). Germline V CDR1 and CDR2: SNHLY, FYNNEI. V lost 2 bases and J 2 bases, leaving 7 bases between the germline ends. The CDR3 covers 13 residues. The CDR3 sequence: CASSERGPYEQYF. In DNA form, the CDR3 reads TGTGCCAGCAGTGAAAGGGGCCCCTACGAGCAGTACTTC.